This TCR beta chain was identified during a study of cytomegalovirus exposure and HLA in healthy donors. Whole-study results and caveats: It was in a later analysis that TCR association rates were seen to vary by HLA locus, highest for DRB1 and lowest for HLA-C.

The V gene lost 7 bases and the J gene lost 0 bases, with 10 bases spanning the gap. This CDR3 is built from 14 residues. In germline, CDR1 is SGHTS, CDR2 YDEGEE. Use of 60 Vbeta and 13 Jbeta primers characterized the PCR. TCRdb keeps only in-frame clones here, not all; method: immunoSEQ multiplex PCR. This sample carries about 180,000 clones, 82% of them seen once, and the ten largest clones take more than 1.5%. Remarks on this clone: The antigen is unknown.

The TCR was taken from a man between 40 and 49 years old in good health and CMV-seronegative. This chain uses TRBV5-8 with TRBJ2-2; D is unresolved. Source material: PBMCs. CDR3 nucleotide sequence: TGTGCCAGCCTTGACACGGCGAACACCGGGGAGCTGTTTTTT. Its protein is CASLDTANTGELFF.